The 14 T cell receptor beta chains listed next were all sequenced from one sample in a study of control samples from healthy donors and cancer patients. Profiled with immunoSEQ multiplex PCR; TCRdb holds only in-frame clones, not every one. The sample has tens of thousands of clones, 88% seen once. The sample consisted of blood. These receptors came from a man aged 50-60 years in good health.

This clone occurred a few times. The chain uses TRBV20-1 and TRBJ2-1; TRBD2 matches 11 bases. The CDR3 runs 19 residues. Germline CDR1 and CDR2: DFQATT and SNEGSKA (reference sequence). V dropped 3 bases and J dropped 5; count of bases not matched to a gene: 18. The CDR3 region has the DNA TGCAGTGCTAGTAAGGGAACGGGACTAGCGGCCCCTGGGAACAATGAGCAGTTCTTC. This gives the protein CSASKGTGLAAPGNNEQFF.

The rearrangement uses TRBV12-3 or TRBV12-4 and TRBJ2-7; 9 bases fit TRBD1. V gave up 11 bases and J gave up 0 bases; unmatched junction bases: 5. This CDR3 contains 13 residues. DNA for the CDR3: TGTGCCGTGCGGGACAGGGCCTCCTACGAGCAGTACTTC. It translates to CAVRDRASYEQYF.

This chain uses TRBV24-1 with TRBJ2-1, with 11 positions matching TRBD2. The CDR3 extends over 16 amino acids. CDR1 and CDR2 (germline): KGHDR, SFDVKD. V shed 1 base and J 9 bases; nucleotides not matched to a gene: 7. CDR3 protein: CATSDFTSGRGREQFF. The CDR3 DNA sequence: TGTGCCACCAGTGATTTTACTAGCGGGAGAGGACGTGAGCAGTTCTTC.

V usage is TRBV3-1 (or the pseudogene TRBV3-2) and J usage is TRBJ2-2, with 8 positions matching TRBD1. The CDR3 extends over 17 amino acids. Germline trimming cut 4 bases from V and 4 bases from J; bases unmatched to any gene: 11. CDR1 is LGHDT, CDR2 YNNKEL, per germline (reference sequence). The CDR3 sequence is CASSPEWGQDSTGELFF. CDR3 coding DNA: TGTGCCAGCAGCCCAGAGTGGGGACAGGATTCCACCGGGGAGCTGTTTTTT.

The J gene is TRBJ1-6, the V gene TRBV7-9; D ambiguous. The CDR3 is made up of 14 amino acids. V was cut by 1 base and J by 6 bases, with 7 bases left in between. The V gene's germline CDR1 is SEHNR and CDR2 FQNEAQ (reference sequence). CDR3: CASSLEQFNSPLHF. In DNA form, the CDR3 reads TGTGCCAGCAGCTTAGAACAGTTTAATTCACCCCTCCACTTT.

This clone appeared once. The rearrangement links TRBV28 to TRBJ1-1, with a tentative D call TRBD1 (5 bases). Germline-derived CDR1 and CDR2 are MDHEN and SYDVKM. This CDR3 region has 16 residues. V was trimmed by 3 bases and J by 7 bases, leaving 21 bases between them. The chain's CDR3 is CASSLLGSEGRSEAFF. For the CDR3, the DNA is TGTGCCAGCAGTTTGCTAGGGTCGGAGGGACGTAGTGAAGCTTTCTTT.

V gene TRBV6-1 combines with J gene TRBJ2-7; tentatively, D is TRBD2 (6 bases). Trimming took 4 bases from V and 3 from J, leaving 19 bases between them. Germline CDR1 MNHNS, CDR2 SASEGT. There are 16 residues in the CDR3. The CDR3 DNA is TGTGCCAGCAGTGGGCCGGGAGCCCCCGGGGGCTACGAGCAGTACTTC. It is translated as CASSGPGAPGGYEQYF.

The CDR3 spells CASSPGETQYF. CDR3 nucleotides: TGTGCCAGCAGTCCCGGAGAGACCCAGTACTTC. The rearrangement links TRBV6-6 to TRBJ2-5; no reliable D call. The germline CDR1 and CDR2 sequences are MNHNY and SVGAGI (reference sequence). CDR3 length equals 11 residues. Trimming left V 5 bases short and J 4 bases short, with 5 bases between.

The chain carries TRBV6-5 and TRBJ1-3; D is uncertain. CDR3 length: 12 residues. Trimming left V 10 bases short and J 2 bases short, with 9 bases between. From germline, CDR1 is MNHEY and CDR2 SVGAGI. This CDR3 is CATYAPGNTIYF. In DNA form, the CDR3 reads TGTGCCACCTATGCCCCTGGAAACACCATATATTTT.

The CDR3 nucleotides are TGTGCCAGCAGCTTAGGTCAGGGGACTGGCAATGAGCAGTTCTTC. Amino acid sequence: CASSLGQGTGNEQFF. The chain couples TRBV11-2 to TRBJ2-1, with D perhaps assigned TRBD1 or TRBD2 (6 bases each). Germline loops: CDR1 SGHAT, CDR2 FQNNGV. The V and J ends lost 1 base and 6 bases respectively, with 13 bases between them. The CDR3 has 15 residues.

The rearrangement joins TRBV6-5 to TRBJ2-5; a weak D match, TRBD2 (5 bases). The V end lost 2 bases, the J end lost 3 bases, and 13 bases lay between the germline ends. The CDR3 length is 15 residues. The germline gives CDR1 MNHEY, CDR2 SVGAGI. Here the CDR3 reads CASSYGRAVKETQYF. The CDR3 DNA reads TGTGCCAGCAGTTACGGGCGAGCGGTCAAAGAGACCCAGTACTTC.

The chain recombines TRBV7-2 with TRBJ2-3; 13 bases line up with TRBD2. This CDR3 is built from 18 residues. Germline V lookup: CDR1 SGHTA, CDR2 FQGNSA. The V gene end was trimmed by 5 bases and the J gene end by 4 bases; junction bases not matched to a gene: 12. In nucleotides, the CDR3 is TGTGCCAGCAGCCCTTTTAGGACTAGCGGGAGACTGCCAGATACGCAGTATTTT. Translating gives CASSPFRTSGRLPDTQYF.

The rearrangement links TRBV28 to TRBJ2-3; 11 nucleotides line up with TRBD2. Trimming took 3 bases from V and 4 from J; bases not matched to a gene: 15. The CDR3 extends over 19 amino acids. Germline CDR1 and CDR2: MDHEN and SYDVKM. The CDR3 reads CASSFWGQTGTSGPDTQYF. As DNA, the CDR3 is TGTGCCAGCAGTTTTTGGGGACAAACCGGGACTAGCGGCCCAGATACGCAGTATTTT.

This clone was detected only once. The V and J genes are TRBV27 and TRBJ2-1; the D call may be TRBD1 or TRBD2 (6 bases each). V was shortened by 0 bases and J by 0 bases, with 18 bases between the two germline ends. CDR3 length: 19 residues. Germline loops: CDR1 MNHEY, CDR2 SMNVEV (reference sequence). CDR3 coding DNA: TGTGCCAGCAGTTTATCCGGCTTTGGGGGGCGGGTCTCCTACAATGAGCAGTTCTTC. Encoded protein: CASSLSGFGGRVSYNEQFF.